Listed here is a single T cell receptor beta chain. In its sample, this clone was seen a few times. There is no known antigen for this receptor. No much larger clonotype is one base removed from it; base qualities were not supplied. Participants in the prospective study were enrolled through a virtual design, were aged about 18 to 89 years, and lived in roughly 26 United States geographic areas. In the prospective study, cohorts were assigned on the basis of participant-reported clinical history obtained from a screening survey and a study questionnaire. Recovered participants in ImmuneRACE Cohort 3 were defined as having two consecutive negative NP/OP PCR tests, clearance from a healthcare professional, or resolution of symptoms. In the prospective study, mobile phlebotomists collected whole blood, serum and a nasopharyngeal or oropharyngeal swab from each participant. Prospective study participants could optionally give additional blood draws and questionnaires over an approximately 2-month period. Before DNA extraction, prospective study blood samples were shipped either frozen or at room temperature.

The data derive from a study of blood T cell repertoires in COVID-19 (dated by TCRdb to about 2020). Background on the whole study: Samples covering the acute and convalescent phases of COVID-19 were provided by collaborators in the United States, Italy and Spain. The material from the prospective study consisted of cDNA or gDNA derived from T cells, B-cell-depleted T cells, or PBMCs. The dataset comprised deeply sampled blood TCRbeta repertoires from subjects exposed to, actively infected with, or recovered from COVID-19. The repertoires were released in a freely available public database meant as a resource for research on the immune response to SARS-CoV-2. Samples came from the ongoing ImmuneRACE study (first 160 participants) plus 1,254 subjects from 6 global collaborators. The sample metadata nearly always contained a de-identified subject ID, COVID-19 status, age in years and sex. HLA class I and class II types, where available, came from metadata supplied by the sample provider rather than from assay-based typing. Study-wide conclusions, independent of this receptor: The amount of clinical and demographic metadata varied by source and participant and was provided uncurated.

TCRbeta CDR3 regions were amplified from genomic DNA by means of the immunoSEQ Assay, a bias-controlled multiplex PCR. Processing in the source paper ran as follows. Nucleated cell counts per sample were estimated from amplification of reference gene primers within the assay. Sequence reads were collapsed and filtered to measure the absolute abundance of every unique TCRbeta CDR3 rearrangement. For each sample, productive Simpson clonality was calculated by taking the square root of Simpson's diversity index across productive rearrangements. TCRdb retrieved this table from immuneACCESS and kept in-frame rearrangements only. Not all clones are present; in checked studies, unresolved V genes account for under half, and no reason is known for the remainder. D and trimming come from the DNA, and the V and J calls and clone size come from that table. The sample contains 110,000 to 150,000 clones, approximately 80% of them found a single time. Over 9% of the sample lies in the top ten.

V is clipped by 2 bases and J by 0 bases, and the sequence between their germline boundaries is 7 bases long. The CDR3 goes from the cysteine to the phenylalanine over 14 residues. The retained sequence is limited to the CDR3, 42 bases, with the frame set at the first base. The germline V gene provides CDR1 SGHTA and CDR2 FQGNSA. The receptor's source is a man aged 50 or older who had recovered from COVID-19. The chain is encoded by TRBV7-2 joined to TRBJ1-1, with the D gene too uncertain to name. Material for sequencing was PBMCs or T cells enriched from blood (not recorded which). This receptor carries the CDR3 CASSLYSLNTEAFF. The DNA sequence is as follows: TGTGCCAGCAGCTTATACAGCCTGAACACTGAAGCTTTCTTT.